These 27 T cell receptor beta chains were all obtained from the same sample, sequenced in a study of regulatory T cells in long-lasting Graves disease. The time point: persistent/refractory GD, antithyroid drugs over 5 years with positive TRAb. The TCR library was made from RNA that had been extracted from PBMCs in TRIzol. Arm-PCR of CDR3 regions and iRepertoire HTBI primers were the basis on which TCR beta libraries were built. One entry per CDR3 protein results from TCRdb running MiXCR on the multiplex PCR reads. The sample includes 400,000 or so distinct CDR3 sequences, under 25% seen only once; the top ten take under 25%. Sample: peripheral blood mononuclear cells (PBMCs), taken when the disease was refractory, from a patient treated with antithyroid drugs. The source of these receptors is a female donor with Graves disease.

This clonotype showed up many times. CDR3 sequence reads: CSAFPGGEETQYF. As DNA, the CDR3 is TGCAGTGCTTTCCCAGGCGGGGAGGAGACCCAGTACTTC. The gene calls are TRBV20-1 and TRBJ2-5; TRBD2 might be the D (6 bases). CDR1 and CDR2 from the germline V gene are DFQATT and SNEGSKA (reference sequence). V lost 5 bases and J 5 bases, leaving 15 bases between the germline ends. The CDR3 runs 13 residues.

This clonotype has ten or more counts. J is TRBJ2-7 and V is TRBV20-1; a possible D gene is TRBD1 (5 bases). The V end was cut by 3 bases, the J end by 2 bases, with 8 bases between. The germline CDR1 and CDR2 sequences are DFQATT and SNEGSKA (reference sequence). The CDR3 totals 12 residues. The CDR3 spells CSASAGPYEQYF. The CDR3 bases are TGCAGTGCTAGTGCAGGGCCCTACGAGCAGTACTTC.

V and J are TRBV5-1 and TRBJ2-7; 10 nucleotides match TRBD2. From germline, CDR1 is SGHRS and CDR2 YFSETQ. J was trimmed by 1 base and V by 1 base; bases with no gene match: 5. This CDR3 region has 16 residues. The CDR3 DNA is TGCGCCAGCAGCTTGCGGACTAGCGGCACTTCCTACGAGCAGTACTTC. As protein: CASSLRTSGTSYEQYF.

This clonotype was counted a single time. CDR3 protein: CASRHPGGGSRQTWNQPQHF. The CDR3 DNA reads TGTGCCAGCAGACACCCCGGGGGGGGGAGCCGCCAGACTTGGAATCAGCCCCAGCATTTT. This chain connects TRBV6-1 to TRBJ1-5; weak D call: TRBD1 (5 bases). Trimming pared 6 bases from V and 4 bases from J, leaving 31 bases between. In germline, CDR1 is MNHNS, CDR2 SASEGT. The CDR3 has 20 amino acids.

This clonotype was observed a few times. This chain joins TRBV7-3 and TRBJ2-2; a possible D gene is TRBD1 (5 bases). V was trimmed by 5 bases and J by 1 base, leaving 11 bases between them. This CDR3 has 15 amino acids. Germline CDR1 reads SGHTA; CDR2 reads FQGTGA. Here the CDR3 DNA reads TGTGCCAGCAGCCCCTTCGACAGGAACACCGGGGAGCTGTTTTTT. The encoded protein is CASSPFDRNTGELFF.

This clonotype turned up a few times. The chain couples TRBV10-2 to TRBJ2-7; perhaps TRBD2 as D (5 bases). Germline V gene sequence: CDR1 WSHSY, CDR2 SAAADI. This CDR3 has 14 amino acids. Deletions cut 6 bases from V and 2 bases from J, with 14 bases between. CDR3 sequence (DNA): TGCGCCAGCAGGGATGGACTGGGGACCTACGAGCAGTACTTC. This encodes CASRDGLGTYEQYF.

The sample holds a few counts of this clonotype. The CDR3 loop is CASSLAGDSGEQYF. The CDR3 DNA sequence: TGTGCCAGCAGCTTGGCAGGGGACTCTGGGGAGCAGTACTTC. The chain combines TRBV7-9 with TRBJ2-7; D is perhaps TRBD1 or TRBD2 (6 bases each). Germline-derived CDR1 and CDR2 are SEHNR and FQNEAQ (reference sequence). The CDR3 loop spans 14 amino acids. V lost 3 bases and J lost 7, with 16 bases in between.

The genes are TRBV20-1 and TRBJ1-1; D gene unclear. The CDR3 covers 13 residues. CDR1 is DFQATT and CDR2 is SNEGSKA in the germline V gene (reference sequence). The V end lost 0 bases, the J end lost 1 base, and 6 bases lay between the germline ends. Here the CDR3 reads CSAREWGNTEAFF. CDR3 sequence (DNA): TGCAGTGCTAGAGAGTGGGGGAACACTGAAGCTTTCTTT.

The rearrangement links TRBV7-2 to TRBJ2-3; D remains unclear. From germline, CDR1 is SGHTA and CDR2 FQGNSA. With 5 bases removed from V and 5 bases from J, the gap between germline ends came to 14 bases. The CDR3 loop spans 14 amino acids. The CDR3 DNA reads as TGTGCCAGCAGCCCAGACAAAGTGGAAGATACGCAGTATTTT. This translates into CASSPDKVEDTQYF.

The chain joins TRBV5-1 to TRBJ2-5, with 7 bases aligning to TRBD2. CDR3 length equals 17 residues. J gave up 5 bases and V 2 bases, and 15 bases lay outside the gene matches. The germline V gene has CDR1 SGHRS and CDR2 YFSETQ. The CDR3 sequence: CASSLSGIGRGYETQYF. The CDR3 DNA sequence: TGCGCCAGCAGCTTAAGCGGGATTGGACGCGGGTATGAGACCCAGTACTTC.

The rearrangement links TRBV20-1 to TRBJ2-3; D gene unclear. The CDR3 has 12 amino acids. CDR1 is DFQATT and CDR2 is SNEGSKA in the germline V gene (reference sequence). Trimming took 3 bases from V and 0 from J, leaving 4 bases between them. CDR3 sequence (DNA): TGCAGTGCTAGCGGAAGCACAGATACGCAGTATTTT. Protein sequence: CSASGSTDTQYF.

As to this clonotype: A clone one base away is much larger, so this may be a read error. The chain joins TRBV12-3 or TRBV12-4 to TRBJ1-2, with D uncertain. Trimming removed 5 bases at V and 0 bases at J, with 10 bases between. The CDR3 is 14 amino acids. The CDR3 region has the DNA TGTGCCAGCAGTCCTACACCTACTAACTATGGCTACACCTTC. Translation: CASSPTPTNYGYTF.

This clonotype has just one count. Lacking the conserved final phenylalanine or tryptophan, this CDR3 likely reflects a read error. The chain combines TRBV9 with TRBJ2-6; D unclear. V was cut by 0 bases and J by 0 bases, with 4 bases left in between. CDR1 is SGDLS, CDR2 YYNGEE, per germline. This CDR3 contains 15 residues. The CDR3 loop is CASSVAVSGANVLTS. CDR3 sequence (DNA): TGTGCCAGCAGCGTAGCAGTCTCTGGGGCCAACGTCCTGACTTCC.

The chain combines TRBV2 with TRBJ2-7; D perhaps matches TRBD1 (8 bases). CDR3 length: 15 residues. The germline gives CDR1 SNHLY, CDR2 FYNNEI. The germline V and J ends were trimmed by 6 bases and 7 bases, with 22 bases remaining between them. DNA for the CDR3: TGTGCCAGCAGGAAGGGGGGGCAGGGGGCTACTGAGCAGTACTTC. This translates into CASRKGGQGATEQYF.

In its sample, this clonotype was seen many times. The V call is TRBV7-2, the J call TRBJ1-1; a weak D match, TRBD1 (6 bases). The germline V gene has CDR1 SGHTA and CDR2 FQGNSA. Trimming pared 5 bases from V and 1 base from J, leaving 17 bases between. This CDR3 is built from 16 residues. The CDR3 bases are TGTGCCAGCAGCCCCCTTCCAGGACAGCAGAACACTGAAGCTTTCTTT. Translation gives CASSPLPGQQNTEAFF.

CDR3 loop: CSARGVRAKGETQYF. CDR3 coding DNA: TGCAGTGCTAGAGGGGTCAGGGCTAAAGGAGAGACCCAGTACTTC. This chain links TRBV20-1 with TRBJ2-5; TRBD1 might be the D (5 bases). Trimming took off 1 base at V and 4 bases at J, with 16 bases between the two ends. CDR1 and CDR2 from the germline V gene are DFQATT and SNEGSKA (reference sequence). The CDR3 has 15 amino acids.

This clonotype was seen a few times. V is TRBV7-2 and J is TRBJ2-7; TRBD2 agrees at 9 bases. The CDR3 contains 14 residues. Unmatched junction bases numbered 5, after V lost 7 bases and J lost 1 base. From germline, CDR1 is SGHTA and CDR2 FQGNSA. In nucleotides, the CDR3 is TGTGCCAGCATACTAGCGGGCGGGTCCTACGAGCAGTACTTC. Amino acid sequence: CASILAGGSYEQYF.

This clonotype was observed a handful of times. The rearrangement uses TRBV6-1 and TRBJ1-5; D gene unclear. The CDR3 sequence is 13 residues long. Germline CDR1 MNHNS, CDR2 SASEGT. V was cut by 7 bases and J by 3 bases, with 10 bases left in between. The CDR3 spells CASKEPVNQPQHF. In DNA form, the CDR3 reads TGTGCCAGCAAGGAGCCCGTCAATCAGCCCCAGCATTTT.

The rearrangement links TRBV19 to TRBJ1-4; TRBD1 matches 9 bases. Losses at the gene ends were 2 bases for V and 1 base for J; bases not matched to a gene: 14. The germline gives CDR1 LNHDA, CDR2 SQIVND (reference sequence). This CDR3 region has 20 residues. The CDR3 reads CASSIRPPGGTGRTNEKLFF. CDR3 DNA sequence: TGTGCCAGTAGTATAAGGCCCCCCGGCGGGACAGGGAGAACTAATGAAAAACTGTTTTTT.

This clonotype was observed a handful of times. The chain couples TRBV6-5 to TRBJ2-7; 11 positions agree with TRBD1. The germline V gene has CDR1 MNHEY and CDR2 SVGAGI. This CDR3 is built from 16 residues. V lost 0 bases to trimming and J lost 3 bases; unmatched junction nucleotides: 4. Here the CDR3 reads CASSYSGQGVIYEQYF. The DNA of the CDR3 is TGTGCCAGCAGTTACTCGGGACAGGGGGTGATCTACGAGCAGTACTTC.

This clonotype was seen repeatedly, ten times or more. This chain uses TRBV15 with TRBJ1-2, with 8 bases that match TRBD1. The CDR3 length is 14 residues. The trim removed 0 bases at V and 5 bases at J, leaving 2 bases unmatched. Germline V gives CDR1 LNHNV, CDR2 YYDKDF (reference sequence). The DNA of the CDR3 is TGTGCCACCAGCAGAGACAGGGGGCAGTATGGCTACACCTTC. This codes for CATSRDRGQYGYTF.

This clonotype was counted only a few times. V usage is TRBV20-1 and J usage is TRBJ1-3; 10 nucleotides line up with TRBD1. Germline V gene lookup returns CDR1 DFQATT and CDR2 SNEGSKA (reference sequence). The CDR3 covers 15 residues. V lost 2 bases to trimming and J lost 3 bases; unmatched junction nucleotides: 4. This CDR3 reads CSARSGQGVGNTIYF. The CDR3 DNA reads TGCAGTGCTAGATCCGGACAGGGGGTTGGAAACACCATATATTTT.

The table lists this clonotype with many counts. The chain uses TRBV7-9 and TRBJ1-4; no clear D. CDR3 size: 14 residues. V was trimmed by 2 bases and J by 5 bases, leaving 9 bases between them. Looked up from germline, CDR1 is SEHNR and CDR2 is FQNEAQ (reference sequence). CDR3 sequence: CASSLSRLNEKLFF. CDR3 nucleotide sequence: TGTGCCAGCAGCTTAAGCCGCTTAAATGAAAAACTGTTTTTT.

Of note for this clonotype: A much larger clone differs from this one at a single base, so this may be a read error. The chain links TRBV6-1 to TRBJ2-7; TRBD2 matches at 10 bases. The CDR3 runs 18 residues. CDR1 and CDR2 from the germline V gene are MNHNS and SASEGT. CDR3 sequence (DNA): TGTACCAGCAGGCCGGGGGCCTTACTAGCGGGATCCCCCTACGAGCAGTACTTC. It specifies CTSRPGALLAGSPYEQYF.

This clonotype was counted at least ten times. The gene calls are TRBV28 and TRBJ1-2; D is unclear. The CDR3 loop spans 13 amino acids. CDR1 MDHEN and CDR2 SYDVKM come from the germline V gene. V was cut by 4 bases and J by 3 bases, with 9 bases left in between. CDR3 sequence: CASSSTFYYGYTF. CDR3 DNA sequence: TGTGCCAGCAGTTCCACATTCTACTATGGCTACACCTTC.

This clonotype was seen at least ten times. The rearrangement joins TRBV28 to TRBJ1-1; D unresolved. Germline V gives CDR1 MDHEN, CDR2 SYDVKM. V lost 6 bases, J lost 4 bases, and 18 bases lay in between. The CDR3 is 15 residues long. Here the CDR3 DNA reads TGTGCCAGCAGCCCCCCCGCCCAGTGGGGCACTGAAGCTTTCTTT. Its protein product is CASSPPAQWGTEAFF. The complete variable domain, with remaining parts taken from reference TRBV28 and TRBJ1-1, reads DVKVTQSSRYLVKRTGEKVFLECVQDMDHENMFWYRQDPGLGLRLIYFSYDVKMKEKGDIPEGYSVSREKKERFSLILESASTNQTSMYLCASSPPAQWGTEAFFGQGTRLTVV.

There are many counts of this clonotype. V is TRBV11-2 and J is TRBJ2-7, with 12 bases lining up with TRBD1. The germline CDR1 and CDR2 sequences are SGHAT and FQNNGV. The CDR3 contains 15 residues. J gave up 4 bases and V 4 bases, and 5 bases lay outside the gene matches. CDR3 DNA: TGTGCCAGCAGCTCCGGGACAGGGGGCTTGTACGAGCAGTACTTC. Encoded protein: CASSSGTGGLYEQYF. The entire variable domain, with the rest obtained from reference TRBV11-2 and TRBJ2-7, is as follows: EAGVAQSPRYKIIEKRQSVAFWCNPISGHATLYWYQQILGQGPKLLIQFQNNGVVDDSQLPKDRFSAERLKGVDSTLKIQPAKLEDSAVYLCASSSGTGGLYEQYFGPGTRLTVT.